Each of the 18 T cell receptor beta chains below was sequenced from the same sample in a study of PD-1 blockade in classical Hodgkin lymphoma (dated by TCRdb to the early 2020s). The library came from the immunoSEQ multiplex PCR assay. In its TCRdb copy, this immuneACCESS table keeps in-frame sequences only and misses some clones. Where compared with another copy, unresolved V genes explain less than half of these, and the others have no known cause. Recorded for this sample are about 25,000 clones; about 70% of them occurred a single time. The ten largest clones take up approximately 3.6% of the sample. Reading the label with the study, this specimen's time point is: cycle 1 day 1 (C1D1), immediately before nivolumab initiation. All trial patients had relapsed after autologous stem cell transplantation, with cohorts A, B and C differing in prior brentuximab vedotin exposure. This specimen consisted of peripheral blood mononuclear cells (PBMCs), obtained at baseline. The receptors here all came from a human donor with classical Hodgkin lymphoma.

The CDR3 DNA reads as TGTGCCAGCAGCTCCCCCGGGGGGACAGAAGAGACCCAGTACTTC. It codes for CASSSPGGTEETQYF. The rearrangement joins TRBV7-9 to TRBJ2-5, with D perhaps TRBD1 or TRBD2 (7 bases each). The germline CDR1 and CDR2 sequences are SEHNR and FQNEAQ (reference sequence). V was pared by 4 bases and J by 3 bases, with 15 bases between. The CDR3 spans 15 residues.

The chain is built from TRBV29-1 and TRBJ2-2, with D tentatively TRBD1 (5 bases). V was cut by 4 bases and J by 6 bases, with 9 bases left in between. From germline, CDR1 is SQVTM and CDR2 ANQGSEA. The CDR3 length is 12 residues. In DNA, the CDR3 is TGCAGCGTTGGTCTGGGGCCCGGGGAGCTGTTTTTT. It translates to CSVGLGPGELFF.

CDR3 protein: CAISIAGGSYEQYF. The CDR3 bases are TGTGCCATCAGTATAGCGGGGGGATCCTACGAGCAGTACTTC. The chain links TRBV10-3 to TRBJ2-7, with 10 bases fitting TRBD2. The V gene's germline CDR1 is ENHRY and CDR2 SYGVKD. The CDR3 has 14 amino acids. V was clipped by 5 bases and J by 1 base; unmatched bases: 2.

The V call is TRBV30, the J call TRBJ1-1; D ambiguous. The CDR3 sequence is 12 residues long. The germline CDR1 and CDR2 sequences are GTSNPN and SVGIG (reference sequence). V gave up 1 base and J gave up 4 bases, with 7 bases separating them. The CDR3, as DNA: TGTGCCTGGAGTGGCACAGTCACTGAAGCTTTCTTT. Translation gives CAWSGTVTEAFF. Together with reference TRBV30 and TRBJ1-1, the CDR3 gives the full variable domain: SQTIHQWPATLVQPVGSPLSLECTVEGTSNPNLYWYRQAAGRGLQLLFYSVGIGQISSEVPQNLSASRPQDRQFILSSKKLLLSDSGFYLCAWSGTVTEAFFGQGTRLTVV.

The table lists this clone with a few counts. The rearrangement uses TRBV9 and TRBJ1-6, with D possibly TRBD1 on 5 matching bases. This CDR3 comprises 14 residues. Germline V gene lookup returns CDR1 SGDLS and CDR2 YYNGEE. V lost 4 bases and J lost 10, with 15 bases in between. The CDR3 coding sequence is TGTGCCAGCAGCCGAACATTGGGGCAGTCACCCCTCCACTTT. Translation gives CASSRTLGQSPLHF.

The chain recombines TRBV19 with TRBJ1-1; D is ambiguous. Germline CDR1 is LNHDA and CDR2 is SQIVND (reference sequence). The CDR3 is 14 amino acids. The V and J ends lost 4 bases and 0 bases respectively, with 9 bases between them. In DNA form, the CDR3 reads TGTGCCAGTAGTAAGATGGTGCTGAACACTGAAGCTTTCTTT. Protein product: CASSKMVLNTEAFF.

The gene calls are TRBV11-3 and TRBJ2-5; D gene uncertain. Trimming took off 1 base at V and 2 bases at J, with 5 bases between the two ends. CDR3 length: 13 residues. Per germline, CDR1 SGHNT and CDR2 YENEEA. The CDR3 here is CASSLGPQETQYF. In DNA, the CDR3 is TGTGCCAGCAGCTTAGGACCTCAAGAGACCCAGTACTTC.

The gene calls are TRBV4-1 and TRBJ2-4; tentative D call: TRBD1 (6 bases). The CDR3 has 16 residues. V gave up 3 bases and J gave up 5 bases, with 17 bases separating them. Germline-derived CDR1 and CDR2 are MGHRA and YSYEKL. The CDR3 bases are TGCGCCAGCAGCCATGGACAGCTACCCGCCGAAAACATTCAGTACTTC. Amino acid sequence: CASSHGQLPAENIQYF.

The chain employs TRBV19 and TRBJ1-4; D unclear. The V gene's germline CDR1 is LNHDA and CDR2 SQIVND (reference sequence). This CDR3 has 11 residues. V lost 5 bases to trimming and J lost 7 bases, with 5 bases between them. In DNA, the CDR3 is TGTGCCAGTAGTTCATTTGAAAAACTGTTTTTT. Its protein product is CASSSFEKLFF.

This sequence joins TRBV28 and TRBJ2-5, with 7 bases identical to TRBD1. The trim removed 6 bases at V and 11 bases at J, leaving 12 bases unmatched. Germline CDR1 and CDR2: MDHEN and SYDVKM. CDR3 length equals 13 residues. Here the CDR3 reads CASSPRGFWEQYF. Here the CDR3 DNA reads TGTGCCAGCAGCCCCAGGGGGTTTTGGGAGCAGTACTTC.

The chain uses TRBV4-1 and TRBJ2-5; the D is unclear. Trimming took 0 bases from V and 5 from J, leaving 7 bases between them. Germline V gives CDR1 MGHRA, CDR2 YSYEKL. This CDR3 is built from 13 residues. CDR3 amino acids: CASSQDPLETQYF. DNA of the CDR3: TGCGCCAGCAGCCAAGACCCCCTGGAGACCCAGTACTTC.

The chain carries TRBV10-3 and TRBJ2-3, with D perhaps given as TRBD1 or TRBD2 (5 bases each). The CDR3 is 15 residues long. The V end was cut by 7 bases, the J end by 0 bases, with 14 bases between. Germline values: CDR1 ENHRY, CDR2 SYGVKD. The CDR3 coding sequence is TGTGCCATCAATAGGGGAAGCGGAAGCACAGATACGCAGTATTTT. Translated: CAINRGSGSTDTQYF.

The chain couples TRBV21-1 to TRBJ2-7; TRBD1 is the table's D call and was not checked against the DNA. TRBV21-1 is a pseudogene locus. The CDR3 has 14 residues. CDR3 loop: CASSKYRGTYEQYF. DNA of the CDR3: TGTGCCAGCAGCAAGTATAGGGGAACCTACGAGCAGTACTTC.

The table lists this clone with a few counts. The V call is TRBV30, the J call TRBJ2-7, with D perhaps given as TRBD1 or TRBD2 (6 bases each). Germline CDR1 GTSNPN, CDR2 SVGIG (reference sequence). Trimming removed 0 bases from V and 6 bases from J, with 15 bases in between. CDR3 length equals 14 residues. The CDR3 DNA is TGTGCCTGGAGTGTAGCAACCGGGGGCTTCGAGCAGTACTTC. It encodes CAWSVATGGFEQYF.

This clone was detected only a few times. This chain connects TRBV4-2 to TRBJ2-7; 9 positions match TRBD2. The CDR3 runs 15 residues. V lost 1 base, J lost 3 bases, and 4 bases stayed unmatched. Germline V lookup: CDR1 LGHNA, CDR2 YNFKEQ. CDR3 DNA sequence: TGTGCCAGCAGCCAAGTAGGTAGCGGGGGCTACGAGCAGTACTTC. As protein: CASSQVGSGGYEQYF.

The chain combines TRBV19 with TRBJ1-6, with D maybe TRBD1 (6 bases). Germline V CDR1 and CDR2: LNHDA, SQIVND (reference sequence). V lost 6 bases to trimming and J lost 0 bases, with 12 bases between them. This CDR3 comprises 16 residues. CDR3 in amino acids: CASRKGGSSYNSPLHF. The DNA of the CDR3 is TGTGCCAGTAGAAAGGGGGGGAGCTCCTATAATTCACCCCTCCACTTT.

V usage is TRBV19 and J usage is TRBJ2-1; the D call may be TRBD1 or TRBD2 (6 bases each). Germline CDR1 LNHDA, CDR2 SQIVND (reference sequence). V shed 3 bases and J shed 9 bases, with 12 bases lying between them. CDR3 length: 13 amino acids. The CDR3 here is CASSIGGGREQFF. In DNA form, the CDR3 reads TGTGCCAGTAGTATTGGTGGGGGGCGTGAGCAGTTCTTC.

The rearrangement links TRBV9 to TRBJ2-3, with no clear D. This CDR3 contains 19 residues. Germline values: CDR1 SGDLS, CDR2 YYNGEE. Trimming removed 1 base from V and 4 bases from J, with 25 bases in between. In nucleotides, the CDR3 is TGTGCCAGCAGCGTAACCGGCACCCCTAGTCTGGGTCGCGCAGATACGCAGTATTTT. Translating gives CASSVTGTPSLGRADTQYF.